This note documents a single TCR beta chain sequence. Its cognate antigen is unknown. Here the CDR3 omits its conserved ending phenylalanine or tryptophan, so a read error is the likely source. The DNA is left out, because the CDR3 cannot be placed on it with certainty; the CDR3 is given as TCRdb lists it. No cell sorting was done before RNA was extracted from the tissue. Three rounds of nested PCR, following a modified ARM-PCR protocol, produced the TCRbeta library. TCRdb re-analysed the multiplex PCR reads in MiXCR, keeping a single row per CDR3 protein. The profile shows around 74,000 distinct CDR3 sequences, under 70% of them singletons. The CDR3 comprises 14 residues, both ends counted. CDR1 and CDR2 (germline): MNHNY, SVGAGI (reference sequence). The data belong to a study of tumor and adjacent non-tumor tissue in lung cancer. Overall study: Samples averaged around 4 million productive TCRbeta reads each. Study-level findings and limits: Tumor repertoires had a smaller top 100 clone share than normal lung. Tumor TCR diversity, when higher, was linked to shorter survival.

J is TRBJ2-7 and V is TRBV6-6; the DNA was not used to check the table's D call, TRBD1. This sequence originates from a woman in her 70s with non-small cell lung cancer. Sequencing used lung tumor tissue. CDR3 residues: CASSADTSTVGQYY.